A selection of T cell receptor beta chains follows, all from one sample in a study of CD8 T cells in ankylosing spondylitis. One entry per CDR3 protein, called by TCRdb with MiXCR from the 5' RACE reads. In the table there are some 220,000 distinct CDR3 sequences, 6% to 8% of which are singletons. The sequenced sample was blood, either unsorted or a sorted T cell fraction (not recorded which). Receptors were obtained from a male donor with ankylosing spondylitis. CDR3s include the opening cysteine and the closing phenylalanine or tryptophan. A D gene is named only where the DNA matches it firmly. Part of the rows lack a size; the others show once, few, many or a class for expanded clones.

j_call | d_call | clone_size | v_call | cdr3_nt | cdr3_aa
TRBJ2-1 | TRBD1 | many | TRBV11-2 | TGTGCCAGCAGCCCCACGAGGGGGACAGGGGGCAATGAGCAGTTCTTC | CASSPTRGTGGNEQFF
TRBJ2-4 | - | many | TRBV10-3 | TGTGCCATCAGTGAGTCGGGGAGGTCCTTAGCCAAAAACATTCAGTACTTC | CAISESGRSLAKNIQYF
TRBJ1-2 | - | many | TRBV6-1 | TGTGCCAGCAGTGATCGACGGCAGGGGTTAGTAGGCTACACCTTC | CASSDRRQGLVGYTF
TRBJ2-2 | TRBD1 | many | TRBV7-2 | TGTGCCAGCAGCCGACCTACCGACAGGGACACCGGGGAGCTGTTTTTT | CASSRPTDRDTGELFF
TRBJ1-3 | - | many | TRBV9 | TGTGCCAGCAGCTTTGACGGCCGCTCTGGAAACACCATATATTTT | CASSFDGRSGNTIYF
TRBJ1-4 | - | many | TRBV10-3 | TGTGCCACCCACGGGGGGGAGAATGAAAAACTGTTTTTT | CATHGGENEKLFF
TRBJ2-1 | - | - | TRBV11-2 | TGTGCCAGCAGCCACCGAGGGGGGAGGATTGAGCAGTTCTTC | CASSHRGGRIEQFF
TRBJ2-1 | - | - | TRBV15 | TGTGCCACCAGCAAAGGACGCCCAGAGCAGTTCTTC | CATSKGRPEQFF
TRBJ2-3 | TRBD1 | many | TRBV29-1 | TGCAGCGGTCGGACAGGGGGCCCAGATACGCAGTATTTT | CSGRTGGPDTQYF
TRBJ2-7 | - | many | TRBV10-3 | TGTGCCATCAGTGAACCATTAGATGCGCCGATTTACGAGCAGTACTTC | CAISEPLDAPIYEQYF
TRBJ2-1 | TRBD2 | many | TRBV9 | TGTGCCAGCAGCGTTAGCGGGGGCTACAATGAGCAGTTCTTC | CASSVSGGYNEQFF
TRBJ1-1 | - | many | TRBV7-9 | TGTGCCAGCAGCCCTGACAGCAACACTGAAGCTTTCTTT | CASSPDSNTEAFF
TRBJ1-1 | - | many | TRBV7-9 | TGTGCCAGCAGCGTAACGGGGGGTGAAGCTTTCTTT | CASSVTGGEAFF
TRBJ2-7 | TRBD1 | many | TRBV5-6 | TGTGCCAGCAGCGCCGGGACAGCCCCATACGAGCAGTACTTC | CASSAGTAPYEQYF
TRBJ2-7 | - | - | TRBV7-9 | TGTGCCAGCAGCCAACCGGGGATCGCAGACGAGCAGTACTTC | CASSQPGIADEQYF
TRBJ2-1 | - | many | TRBV20-1 | TGCAGTGCTAGTCCCGCCTTACTAGGTGAGCAGTTCTTC | CSASPALLGEQFF
TRBJ1-1 | - | - | TRBV10-2 | TGCGCCAGCAGTGAAGGGATGGGAACTTTATGGGCTGAAGCTTTCTTT | CASSEGMGTLWAEAFF
TRBJ1-5 | TRBD1 | many | TRBV4-2 | TGTGCCAGCAGCCATGTCGGACAGGCCCTTAATCAGCCCCAGCATTTT | CASSHVGQALNQPQHF
TRBJ2-1 | - | - | TRBV4-3 | TGCGCCAGCAGCCTCCGGGCCGCCGTCTCCTACAATGAGCAGTTCTTC | CASSLRAAVSYNEQFF
TRBJ2-3 | - | - | TRBV12-3/TRBV12-4 | TGTGCCAGCAGTTTTTCCGGGAGACGCCCAGATACGCAGTATTTT | CASSFSGRRPDTQYF
TRBJ2-2 | TRBD1 | many | TRBV6-1 | TGTGCCAGCAGTGAATCACAGGGGCTAAGCACCGGGGAGCTGTTTTTT | CASSESQGLSTGELFF
TRBJ2-3 | - | many | TRBV7-2 | TGTGCCAGCAGCTTAAACCCGAAAAAGACGAATTTCGGTACGCAGTATTTT | CASSLNPKKTNFGTQYF
TRBJ1-5 | - | few | TRBV27 | TGTGCCAGCAGTTACGGGGAAGGGAGCAATCAGCCCCAGCATTTT | CASSYGEGSNQPQHF
TRBJ2-7 | TRBD2 | many | TRBV14 | TGTGCCAGCAGCCAAGACGGGAGGTCCCTGTTCTACGAGCAGTACTTC | CASSQDGRSLFYEQYF
TRBJ1-1 | - | many | TRBV7-6 | TGTGCCAGCAGCCCTGAACTGGTGAACACTGAAGCTTTCTTT | CASSPELVNTEAFF
TRBJ2-7 | - | many | TRBV6-6 | TGTGCCGCATGGGGTGAGGAAAAACCTTACGAGCAGTACTTC | CAAWGEEKPYEQYF